Below are 28 T cell receptor beta chains sequenced from a single sample in a study of CD4 T cells in relation to SARS-CoV-2 and coronaviruses. Libraries were prepared by immunoSEQ multiplex PCR; TCRdb keeps only in-frame clonotypes and omits some of them. The repertoire includes about 29,000 clones, about two thirds of them detected once, and 9% to 15% sits in the top ten. Unexposed donor CD4+ T cells date from about 2010-2018, before the COVID-19 pandemic. The cells were cultured for about ten days before CD4+ T cells were isolated. The antigens of these receptors remain unknown. Material: CD4+ T cells from PBMCs, cultured in vitro. Receptors originate from a human donor in good health.

A single count supports this clone. This chain connects TRBV7-2 to TRBJ1-2, with D possibly being TRBD1 (6 bases). The length of the CDR3 is 15 residues. From germline, CDR1 is SGHTA and CDR2 FQGNSA. V gave up 0 bases and J gave up 4 bases, with 12 bases separating them. The CDR3 sequence: CASSLARGPGYGYTF. The CDR3 DNA is TGTGCCAGCAGCTTAGCGCGGGGGCCCGGCTATGGCTACACCTTC.

This clone came up once. The CDR3 sequence is CASSYRGGYTGELFF. DNA of the CDR3: TGTGCCAGCAGTTACCGGGGGGGGTACACCGGGGAGCTGTTTTTT. V gene TRBV6-5 combines with J gene TRBJ2-2, with 8 bases aligning to TRBD2. Germline assignment: CDR1 MNHEY and CDR2 SVGAGI. V lost 2 bases, J lost 3 bases, and 2 bases stayed unmatched. The CDR3 has 15 residues.

Only one count was recorded for this clone. The chain is built from TRBV6-1 and TRBJ1-3; D gene uncertain. The CDR3 is 16 residues long. Germline V gene data show CDR1 as MNHNS and CDR2 as SASEGT. V dropped 1 base and J dropped 0 bases, with 10 bases sitting between them. CDR3 DNA: TGTGCCAGCAGTGAAGGGTTTAGCCTCTCTGGAAACACCATATATTTT. Translating gives CASSEGFSLSGNTIYF.

This clone has just a few counts. This chain uses TRBV19 with TRBJ2-3, with 7 bases lining up with TRBD2. Germline CDR1 reads LNHDA; CDR2 reads SQIVND (reference sequence). Losses at the gene ends were 6 bases for V and 4 bases for J; bases not matched to a gene: 16. The CDR3 consists of 17 residues. Written as DNA, the CDR3 is TGTGCCAGTAGGGGCGGGAGTAGAGTTGGTTTGGCAGATACGCAGTATTTT. This encodes CASRGGSRVGLADTQYF.

J is TRBJ1-6 and V is TRBV27, with D maybe TRBD1 (6 bases). The germline V gene encodes CDR1 MNHEY and CDR2 SMNVEV (reference sequence). CDR3 size: 14 residues. The V end lost 3 bases, the J end lost 6 bases, and 9 bases lay between the germline ends. The CDR3 DNA is TGTGCCAGCAGTTTCAGGGGTAGTAATTCACCCCTCCACTTT. Translation: CASSFRGSNSPLHF.

The V gene is TRBV9, the J gene TRBJ1-2; D is uncertain. V was clipped by 0 bases and J by 1 base, with 7 bases between them. Germline V gene lookup returns CDR1 SGDLS and CDR2 YYNGEE. The CDR3 spans 14 residues. The CDR3 DNA is TGTGCCAGCAGCGTAGAGGGATTTAACTATGGCTACACCTTC. Protein sequence: CASSVEGFNYGYTF.

J is TRBJ1-1 and V is TRBV5-5; unclear D gene. Germline CDR1 reads SGHKS; CDR2 reads YYEKEE (reference sequence). Trimming removed 5 bases at V and 5 bases at J, with 16 bases between. The CDR3 is 14 amino acids. DNA of the CDR3: TGTGCCAGCAGTTTCGACTCTGGGAAAACTGAAGCTTTCTTT. This encodes CASSFDSGKTEAFF.

The chain uses TRBV27 and TRBJ1-5; 7 bases map to TRBD1. Trimming at V came to 5 bases and at J to 5 bases, leaving 9 bases not matched to a gene. The germline CDR1 and CDR2 sequences are MNHEY and SMNVEV (reference sequence). This CDR3 has 15 amino acids. The CDR3 protein is CASSPTKGGHQPQHF. The CDR3, as DNA: TGTGCCAGCAGTCCGACCAAAGGGGGCCATCAGCCCCAGCATTTT.

This chain uses TRBV11-3 with TRBJ2-7; D is unresolved. The germline gives CDR1 SGHNT, CDR2 YENEEA. Trimming took 5 bases from V and 7 from J, leaving 15 bases between them. This CDR3 comprises 13 residues. This CDR3 is CASSPGDLGEQYF. The DNA for the CDR3 is TGTGCCAGCAGCCCAGGAGACCTGGGAGAGCAGTACTTC.

This chain joins TRBV5-1 and TRBJ2-1, with 10 bases that match TRBD1. Germline loops: CDR1 SGHRS, CDR2 YFSETQ. The CDR3 contains 15 residues. The V gene end was trimmed by 1 base and the J gene end by 5 bases; junction bases not matched to a gene: 3. The CDR3 nucleotides read TGCGCCAGCAGCTTGTATGGACAGGGGGACAATGAGCAGTTCTTC. It yields the protein CASSLYGQGDNEQFF. Variable domain in full (rest from reference TRBV5-1 and TRBJ2-1): KAGVTQTPRYLIKTRGQQVTLSCSPISGHRSVSWYQQTPGQGLQFLFEYFSETQRNKGNFPGRFSGRQFSNSRSEMNVSTLELGDSALYLCASSLYGQGDNEQFFGPGTRLTVL.

The chain links TRBV29-1 to TRBJ2-1, with 8 bases aligning to TRBD2. CDR1 is SQVTM, CDR2 ANQGSEA, per germline. Germline trimming cut 0 bases from V and 5 bases from J; bases unmatched to any gene: 6. This CDR3 comprises 15 residues. The DNA for the CDR3 is TGCAGCGTTGAAGAAACGCGCGGGGGGAACAATGAGCAGTTCTTC. Its protein product is CSVEETRGGNNEQFF.

The chain has TRBV3-1 (or the pseudogene TRBV3-2) and TRBJ1-1; D perhaps matches TRBD1 (6 bases). CDR3 length: 15 residues. Trimming removed 4 bases from V and 3 bases from J, with 15 bases in between. Germline-derived CDR1 and CDR2 are LGHDT and YNNKEL (reference sequence). This CDR3 reads CASSLPGVRDTEAFF. As DNA, the CDR3 is TGTGCCAGCAGCCTCCCAGGGGTGAGGGACACTGAAGCTTTCTTT.

The chain's CDR3 is CASSRDSNYGYTF. The CDR3 coding sequence is TGTGCCAGCAGCCGGGACAGCAACTATGGCTACACCTTC. The chain has TRBV3-1 (or the pseudogene TRBV3-2) and TRBJ1-2; 7 bases agree with TRBD1. V dropped 4 bases and J dropped 2; count of bases not matched to a gene: 1. The CDR3 spans 13 residues. The germline CDR1 and CDR2 sequences are LGHDT and YNNKEL (reference sequence).

The V call is TRBV4-3, the J call TRBJ2-7; D not certain. V gave up 0 bases and J gave up 2 bases, with 14 bases separating them. In germline, CDR1 is LGHNA, CDR2 YSLEER. The CDR3 loop spans 16 amino acids. CDR3 in amino acids: CASSQDIVRGTYEQYF. Written as DNA, the CDR3 is TGCGCCAGCAGCCAAGATATAGTACGTGGGACCTACGAGCAGTACTTC.

The chain uses TRBV21-1 and TRBJ2-1; the DNA was not compared with TRBD1, the D call given in the table. TRBV21-1 represents a pseudogene. This CDR3 region has 17 residues. The CDR3 DNA reads as TGTGCCAGCAGCAAACAGGGGCGGGCAGGGGGAGACAATGAGCAGTTCTTC. Amino acid sequence: CASSKQGRAGGDNEQFF.

The rearrangement uses TRBV9 and TRBJ2-1; 7 bases agree with TRBD1. The CDR3 contains 15 residues. Germline CDR1 and CDR2: SGDLS and YYNGEE. The ends lost 1 base at V and 2 bases at J; junction bases unmatched: 3. CDR3 sequence reads: CASSVTGTAYNEQFF. In DNA, the CDR3 is TGTGCCAGCAGCGTAACCGGGACAGCCTACAATGAGCAGTTCTTC.

The chain employs TRBV19 and TRBJ2-3; 9 bases align to TRBD2. Germline V gene lookup returns CDR1 LNHDA and CDR2 SQIVND (reference sequence). The CDR3 runs 15 residues. The ends lost 1 base at V and 3 bases at J; junction bases unmatched: 2. The CDR3 nucleotides are TGTGCCAGTAGTATAGGCGGGAGGGGGACAGATACGCAGTATTTT. Protein: CASSIGGRGTDTQYF. The full variable domain, completed using reference TRBV19 and TRBJ2-3, is DGGITQSPKYLFRKEGQNVTLSCEQNLNHDAMYWYRQDPGQGLRLIYYSQIVNDFQKGDIAEGYSVSREKKESFPLTVTSAQKNPTAFYLCASSIGGRGTDTQYFGPGTRLTVL.

The chain recombines TRBV4-2 with TRBJ2-7; possibly TRBD1 for D (6 bases). Trimming shortened V by 0 bases and J by 1 base, and 13 bases separated the two germline ends. The germline V gene has CDR1 LGHNA and CDR2 YNFKEQ. CDR3 length: 16 residues. The CDR3 coding sequence is TGTGCCAGCAGCCAAGATCCTGGGACACCATCCTACGAGCAGTACTTC. Translated, it gives CASSQDPGTPSYEQYF.

The chain has TRBV13 and TRBJ1-6; the match to TRBD1 covers 11 bases. This CDR3 is 15 amino acids long. Germline loops: CDR1 PRHDT, CDR2 FYEKMQ (reference sequence). V shed 6 bases, J shed 9 bases, and the junction held 7 bases outside the gene matches. The CDR3 reads CASSLGQGEGSPLHF. In DNA form, the CDR3 reads TGTGCCAGCAGTTTGGGACAGGGGGAGGGTTCACCCCTCCACTTT.

V is TRBV7-9 and J is TRBJ1-1; no firm D call. The CDR3 extends over 14 amino acids. V dropped 2 bases and J dropped 1 base, with 8 bases sitting between them. Germline V gives CDR1 SEHNR, CDR2 FQNEAQ (reference sequence). The CDR3 DNA is TGTGCCAGCAGCTTAACAGCTACGAACACTGAAGCTTTCTTT. Protein product: CASSLTATNTEAFF.

This sequence joins TRBV5-8 and TRBJ1-6, with 7 bases identical to TRBD1. The CDR3 covers 15 residues. V lost 1 base to trimming and J lost 6 bases; unmatched junction nucleotides: 4. CDR1 SGHTS and CDR2 YDEGEE come from the germline V gene. The DNA of the CDR3 is TGTGCCAGCAGCTTGACCGGGACAGCTAATTCACCCCTCCACTTT. Translated: CASSLTGTANSPLHF.

The V gene is TRBV7-2, the J gene TRBJ2-7; TRBD2 is a possible D gene (7 bases). Germline V gene lookup returns CDR1 SGHTA and CDR2 FQGNSA. V lost 5 bases and J 0 bases, leaving 14 bases between the germline ends. There are 15 residues in the CDR3. CDR3 sequence: CASSLGGGFSYEQYF. The CDR3 DNA reads as TGTGCCAGCAGCCTAGGGGGGGGCTTCTCCTACGAGCAGTACTTC.

V and J are TRBV10-3 and TRBJ1-5; tentatively, D is TRBD1 (5 bases). The CDR3 is made up of 16 amino acids. The germline CDR1 and CDR2 sequences are ENHRY and SYGVKD. Trimming stripped 2 bases from V and 5 bases from J, with 16 bases between. The CDR3 here is CAISEHAGPGDQPQHF. The CDR3 nucleotides are TGTGCCATCAGTGAGCATGCGGGGCCGGGGGATCAGCCCCAGCATTTT.

This clone has only one observation. This sequence joins TRBV6-5 and TRBJ1-1; weak D call: TRBD1 (5 bases). With 4 bases removed from V and 4 bases from J, the gap between germline ends came to 10 bases. Germline loops: CDR1 MNHEY, CDR2 SVGAGI. The length of the CDR3 is 13 residues. This CDR3 is CASSFGAPTEAFF. The CDR3 nucleotides are TGTGCCAGCAGTTTCGGGGCGCCCACTGAAGCTTTCTTT.

The chain couples TRBV6-2 or TRBV6-3 to TRBJ2-1; D is possibly TRBD2 (5 bases). Germline CDR1 MNHEY, CDR2 SVGEGT. V was clipped by 2 bases and J by 0 bases, with 8 bases between them. CDR3 length: 15 residues. CDR3 bases: TGTGCCAGCAGTTACGGGGAGCCCTCCTACAATGAGCAGTTCTTC. It codes for CASSYGEPSYNEQFF.

This rearrangement joins TRBV6-5 to TRBJ1-2; tentatively, D is TRBD1 (6 bases). Germline values: CDR1 MNHEY, CDR2 SVGAGI. This CDR3 spans 15 amino acids. The V and J ends lost 8 bases and 2 bases respectively, with 18 bases between them. The CDR3 sequence is CASRGGLSVNYGYTF. CDR3 nucleotides: TGTGCCAGCCGCGGGGGCCTCTCCGTAAACTATGGCTACACCTTC.

The J gene is TRBJ2-1, the V gene TRBV6-5; D unresolved. Germline V gene lookup returns CDR1 MNHEY and CDR2 SVGAGI. The V gene lost 7 bases and the J gene lost 1 base, with 14 bases spanning the gap. The CDR3 has 15 amino acids. CDR3 sequence: CASTTRLASYNEQFF. Written as DNA, the CDR3 is TGTGCCAGCACCACCCGCCTGGCGTCCTACAATGAGCAGTTCTTC.

J is TRBJ1-2 and V is TRBV30, with D maybe TRBD1 (5 bases). CDR3 length equals 13 residues. The germline gives CDR1 GTSNPN, CDR2 SVGIG (reference sequence). V lost 0 bases, J lost 8 bases, and 13 bases lay in between. CDR3 DNA sequence: TGTGCCTGGAGTGTACGCGACAGTGCCGGCTACACCTTC. Residues: CAWSVRDSAGYTF.